Reported below is one TCR beta chain. The antigen remains undetermined. Trimming removed 0 bases from V and 7 bases from J; junction bases left unmatched: 7. The CDR3 loop spans 15 amino acids. Germline V gene data show CDR1 as SGHKS and CDR2 as YYEKEE (reference sequence). 13 Jbeta primers and 60 Vbeta primers were used for the PCR. TCRdb's copy holds only in-frame clones and misses some; the assay was immunoSEQ multiplex PCR. The sample holds about 90,000 clones. The data are from a study of cytomegalovirus exposure and HLA in healthy donors. Whole-study findings and limits: What a later analysis showed was that several of the most significant clusters appeared linked to common viral pathogens. CMV serostatus was the only immune exposure information that was available. Previously analyzed data showed that most TCR beta V segments were productive at a frequency of about 90% or about 30%.

Specimen: PBMCs. This TCR came from a woman aged 30 to 39 in good health and CMV-seronegative. V is TRBV5-5 and J is TRBJ1-5; the match to TRBD1 covers 7 bases. CDR3 coding DNA: TGTGCCAGCAGCTTGGGGCAGGGGGATTGGCAGCCCCAGCATTTT. This encodes CASSLGQGDWQPQHF.